The rows below give T cell receptor beta chains drawn from one sample of a study of blood T cell repertoires in COVID-19. Assay used: immunoSEQ multiplex PCR; TCRdb lists only in-frame clones, some missing. The repertoire holds about 160,000 clones, with 70% to 90% as singletons. Source material: peripheral blood. These receptors came from a woman aged 55-75 years with COVID-19, enrolled during active disease. The CDR3 runs from the conserved cysteine through the conserved F or W. D genes are given only for firm matches.

J gene	D gene	V gene	CDR3 length	CDR3 protein
TRBJ1-1	-	TRBV5-1	15	CASSLEALLNTEAFF
TRBJ2-1	-	TRBV24-1	11	CATSDLLEQFF
TRBJ1-5	TRBD1	TRBV6-2/TRBV6-3	20	CASSRRLGDRGSGSIQPQHF
TRBJ1-1	TRBD1	TRBV29-1	13	CSVTGDMNTEAFF
TRBJ1-6	-	TRBV7-3	14	CASSLDSYNSPLHF
TRBJ2-3	-	TRBV5-1	15	CASSVTGKITDTQYF
TRBJ1-2	-	TRBV20-1	14	CSASQQPPNYGYTF
TRBJ2-4	-	TRBV7-8	16	CASSPRRVLAKNIQYF
TRBJ1-5	TRBD1	TRBV7-8	17	CASSPGTGGRGNQPQHF
TRBJ1-1	TRBD1	TRBV27	13	CASGTGGDTEAFF
TRBJ1-1	-	TRBV9	13	CASSVGPGEWAFF
TRBJ1-2	-	TRBV4-2	15	CASSQDRSRNYGYTF
TRBJ1-2	-	TRBV7-2	12	CASREGIYGYTF
TRBJ1-6	-	TRBV19	13	CASRNRDNSPLHF
TRBJ1-1	TRBD1	TRBV29-1	15	CSVGVAGGARTEAFF
TRBJ1-3	-	TRBV11-2	18	CASSLDVWGSSSGNTIYF
TRBJ1-5	-	TRBV5-1	14	CASSPAGRNQPQHF
TRBJ2-1	-	TRBV14	14	CASTPWVADNEQFF
TRBJ1-1	-	TRBV10-2	12	CASSVGLSEAFF
TRBJ2-3	-	TRBV30	16	CAWSVQGFDGTDTQYF
TRBJ2-1	-	TRBV7-6	14	CASSLLAVSGEQFF
TRBJ2-5	TRBD2	TRBV6-5	15	CASSRGLAAQETQYF
TRBJ1-2	-	TRBV19	12	CASSLTDYGYTF
TRBJ1-2	TRBD1	TRBV7-2	15	CASSDQQGANYGYTF
TRBJ1-2	-	TRBV5-6	14	CASSFGDFRYGYTF
TRBJ2-3	TRBD2	TRBV4-2	17	CASSPRGTSGFTDTQYF
TRBJ2-2	-	TRBV19	14	CASSTGLNTGELFF
TRBJ2-1	TRBD1	TRBV5-1	13	CASRTGGFNEQFF
TRBJ2-5	TRBD1	TRBV18	13	CASSRGQKETQYF
TRBJ1-2	TRBD1	TRBV2	13	CASSGGTGDGYTF
TRBJ1-3	-	TRBV6-1	16	CASSARQANSGNTIYF
TRBJ1-6	-	TRBV5-1	15	CASSLSSSYNSPLHF
TRBJ1-2	-	TRBV24-1	13	CATSDYRVGGYTF
TRBJ1-4	-	TRBV29-1	13	CSARDTPNEKLFF
TRBJ1-4	-	TRBV10-3	16	CAISVDMDSGNEKLFF
TRBJ1-1	-	TRBV27	15	CASSQSGRLVTEAFF
TRBJ2-5	TRBD1	TRBV7-8	15	CASSARDRGKETQYF
TRBJ2-1	-	TRBV5-1	16	CASSTQSLSSYNEQFF
TRBJ1-2	TRBD1	TRBV7-2	13	CASSFGTGVGYTF
TRBJ2-1	TRBD2	TRBV4-1	19	CASSQQPGLADYSYNEQFF
TRBJ2-5	-	TRBV7-6	15	CASSLNPPAQETQYF
TRBJ1-3	-	TRBV6-5	13	CALGVHTGNTIYF
TRBJ2-7	TRBD1	TRBV19	15	CASSIRQGGLYEQYF
TRBJ1-2	-	TRBV19	14	CASSLEQGKDGYTF
TRBJ2-7	TRBD2	TRBV27	17	CASSLLMNSGSSYEQYF
TRBJ2-1	-	TRBV9	11	CASSEKGEQFF
TRBJ2-1	TRBD1	TRBV5-6	17	CASSLASGTGFFSEQFF
TRBJ2-1	-	TRBV27	15	CASSSYSSSYNEQFF
TRBJ2-1	TRBD2	TRBV6-4	14	CASSDSGGRSEQFF
TRBJ2-7	TRBD2	TRBV6-5	13	CASRTSGTYEQYF
TRBJ1-3	-	TRBV11-2	17	CASSPMGRDISGNTIYF
TRBJ1-2	-	TRBV3-1/TRBV3-2	15	CASTLKPGTYYGYTF
TRBJ1-1	TRBD1	TRBV3-1/TRBV3-2	14	CATKPNTGETEAFF
TRBJ2-5	-	TRBV21-1	12	CASSGGSETQYF
TRBJ2-3	-	TRBV5-5	15	CASSETVVGTDTQYF
TRBJ2-1	TRBD2	TRBV14	15	CASSQDITSGTEQFF
TRBJ2-3	TRBD2	TRBV19	16	CASRGTSGGQPNTQYF
TRBJ2-1	-	TRBV4-2	15	CASSQELRGYNEQFF
TRBJ2-1	-	TRBV2	15	CASSLRQGNYNEQFF